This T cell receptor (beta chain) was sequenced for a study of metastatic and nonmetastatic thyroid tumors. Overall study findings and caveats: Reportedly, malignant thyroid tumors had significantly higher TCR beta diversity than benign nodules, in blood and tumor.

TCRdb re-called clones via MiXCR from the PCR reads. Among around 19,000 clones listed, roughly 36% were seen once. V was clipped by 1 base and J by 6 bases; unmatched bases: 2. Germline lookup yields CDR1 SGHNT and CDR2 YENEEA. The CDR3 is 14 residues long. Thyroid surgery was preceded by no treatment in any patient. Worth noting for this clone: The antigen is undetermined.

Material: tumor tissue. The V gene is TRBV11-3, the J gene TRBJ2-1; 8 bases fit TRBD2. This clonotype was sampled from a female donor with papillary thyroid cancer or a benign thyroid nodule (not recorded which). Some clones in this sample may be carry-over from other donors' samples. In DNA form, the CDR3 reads TGTGCCAGCAGCTTAGCAGCGGGAGTCAATGAGCAGTTCTTC. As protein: CASSLAAGVNEQFF.